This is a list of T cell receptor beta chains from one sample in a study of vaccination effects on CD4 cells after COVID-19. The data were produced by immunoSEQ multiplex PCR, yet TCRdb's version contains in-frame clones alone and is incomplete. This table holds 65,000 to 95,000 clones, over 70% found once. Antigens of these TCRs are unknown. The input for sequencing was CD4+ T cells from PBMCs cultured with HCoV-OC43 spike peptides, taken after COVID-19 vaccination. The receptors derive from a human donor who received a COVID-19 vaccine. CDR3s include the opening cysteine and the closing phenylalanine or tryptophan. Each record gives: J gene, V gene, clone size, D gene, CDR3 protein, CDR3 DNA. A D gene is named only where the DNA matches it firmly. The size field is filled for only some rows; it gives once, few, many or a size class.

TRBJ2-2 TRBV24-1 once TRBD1 CATSDPGQGLAGELFF TGTGCCACCAGTGATCCGGGACAGGGCTTGGCCGGGGAGCTGTTTTTT
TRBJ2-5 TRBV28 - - CASRQTTRTQYF TGTGCCAGCAGACAGACAACACGGACCCAGTACTTC
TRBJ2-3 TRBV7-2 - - CASSSRAGRWADTQYF TGTGCCAGCAGCTCAAGGGCAGGGAGGTGGGCAGATACGCAGTATTTT
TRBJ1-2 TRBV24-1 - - CATSDPDTYGYTF TGTGCCACCAGTGATCCCGATACCTATGGCTACACCTTC
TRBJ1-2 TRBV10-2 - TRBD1 CASGTGEAGYTF TGCGCCAGCGGGACAGGGGAGGCGGGCTACACCTTC
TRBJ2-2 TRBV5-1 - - CASRREEGELFF TGCGCCAGCAGGAGGGAAGAAGGGGAGCTGTTTTTT
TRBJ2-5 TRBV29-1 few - CSVVRGPQETQYF TGCAGCGTAGTGCGGGGCCCGCAAGAGACCCAGTACTTC
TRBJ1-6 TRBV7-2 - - CASSFSQFDSPLHF TGTGCCAGCAGCTTTTCCCAGTTTGATTCACCCCTCCACTTT
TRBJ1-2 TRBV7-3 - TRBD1 CASSLTAGGDYGYTF TGTGCCAGCAGCTTAACTGCAGGGGGGGACTATGGCTACACCTTC
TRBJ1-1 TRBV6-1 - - CASSEALLRTMNTEAFF TGTGCCAGCAGTGAAGCGCTTCTAAGGACTATGAACACTGAAGCTTTCTTT
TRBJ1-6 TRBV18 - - CASSPPGPNNSPLHF TGTGCCAGCTCACCTCCGGGACCAAATAATTCACCCCTCCACTTT
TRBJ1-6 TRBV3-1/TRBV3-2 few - CASSQGQGHNNSPLHF TGTGCCAGCAGCCAAGGTCAAGGACACAATAATTCACCCCTCCACTTT
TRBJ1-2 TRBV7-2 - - CASSLGGDNYGYTF TGTGCCAGCAGCTTAGGGGGAGATAACTATGGCTACACCTTC
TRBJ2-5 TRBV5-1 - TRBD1 CASSLGQGGTQYF TGCGCCAGCAGCCTGGGACAGGGCGGCACCCAGTACTTC
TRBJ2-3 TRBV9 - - CASSRTSGTDTQYF TGTGCCAGCAGTCGGACCTCAGGCACAGATACGCAGTATTTT
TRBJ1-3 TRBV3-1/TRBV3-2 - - CASSPPDTYSGNTIYF TGTGCCAGCAGCCCCCCCGACACTTACTCTGGAAACACCATATATTTT
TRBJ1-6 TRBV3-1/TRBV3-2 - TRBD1 CASSPTGWNSPLHF TGTGCCAGCAGCCCGACAGGGTGGAATTCACCCCTCCACTTT
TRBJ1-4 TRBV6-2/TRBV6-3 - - CASSPRGEKLFF TGTGCCAGCAGTCCCCGTGGGGAAAAACTGTTTTTT
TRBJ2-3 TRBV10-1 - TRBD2 CASSEAGGPDTQYF TGCGCCAGCAGTGAGGCGGGGGGGCCAGATACGCAGTATTTT
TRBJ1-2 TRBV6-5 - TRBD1 CASSYTGDRLYGYTF TGTGCCAGCAGTTACACGGGGGACAGGCTCTATGGCTACACCTTC
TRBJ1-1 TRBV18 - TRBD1 CASSPLTGGENTEAFF TGTGCCAGCTCACCGTTGACAGGGGGCGAGAACACTGAAGCTTTCTTT
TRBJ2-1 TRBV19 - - CASSIVKGDKFF TGTGCCAGTAGTATAGTTAAGGGGGATAAGTTCTTC
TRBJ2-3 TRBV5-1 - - CASSWGLDTDTQYF TGCGCCAGCAGCTGGGGACTGGACACAGATACGCAGTATTTT
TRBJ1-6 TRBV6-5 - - CASSKGHWGSPLHF TGTGCCAGCAGTAAGGGACATTGGGGTTCACCCCTCCACTTT
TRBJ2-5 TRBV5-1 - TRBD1 CASSYTGGIETQYF TGCGCCAGCAGTTATACAGGGGGCATAGAGACCCAGTACTTC
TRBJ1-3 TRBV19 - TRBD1 CASSPGRGTDSGNTIYF TGTGCCAGTAGCCCGGGCAGGGGGACAGACTCTGGAAACACCATATATTTT
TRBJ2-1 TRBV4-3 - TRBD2 CASSQTSGGAEQFF TGCGCCAGCAGCCAAACTAGCGGGGGCGCTGAGCAGTTCTTC
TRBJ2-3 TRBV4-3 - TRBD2 CASSRGGRDTQYF TGCGCCAGCAGCCGGGGGGGAAGAGATACGCAGTATTTT
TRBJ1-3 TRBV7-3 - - CASSLQTGPGNTIYF TGTGCCAGCAGCCTACAGACAGGTCCTGGAAACACCATATATTTT
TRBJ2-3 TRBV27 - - CASSQWVGNTDTQYF TGTGCCAGCAGTCAATGGGTGGGAAACACAGATACGCAGTATTTT
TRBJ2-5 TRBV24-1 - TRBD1 CATSDPTGTGETQYF TGTGCCACCAGTGACCCGACAGGGACCGGGGAGACCCAGTACTTC
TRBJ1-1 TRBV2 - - CASSESGILTSNTEAFF TGTGCCAGCAGTGAATCAGGAATTCTTACGTCGAACACTGAAGCTTTCTTT
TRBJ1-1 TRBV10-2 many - CASKVRGMNTEAFF TGCGCCAGCAAGGTTCGGGGGATGAACACTGAAGCTTTCTTT
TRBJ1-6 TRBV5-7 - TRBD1 CARRQGLVSPLHF TGTGCCAGACGACAGGGTTTGGTATCACCCCTCCACTTT
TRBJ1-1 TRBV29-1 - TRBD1 CSVENRGTEAFF TGCAGCGTGGAGAACAGGGGCACTGAAGCTTTCTTT
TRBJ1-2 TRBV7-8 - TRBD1 CASRETGEGYGYTF TGTGCCAGCAGGGAAACAGGGGAAGGCTATGGCTACACCTTC
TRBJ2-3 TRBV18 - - CASSPRGAIGDTQYF TGTGCCAGCTCACCACGAGGGGCCATTGGAGATACGCAGTATTTT
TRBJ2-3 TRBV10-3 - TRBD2 CAISPRGGQNTDTQYF TGTGCCATCAGTCCCCGGGGGGGCCAGAACACAGATACGCAGTATTTT
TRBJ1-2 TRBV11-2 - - CASTVSGVYGYTF TGTGCCAGCACCGTCAGCGGGGTTTATGGCTACACCTTC
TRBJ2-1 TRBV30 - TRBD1 CAWSPRDRVFNEQFF TGTGCCTGGAGTCCCCGGGACAGGGTTTTCAATGAGCAGTTCTTC
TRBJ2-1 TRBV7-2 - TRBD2 CASSSSGTRYNEQFF TGTGCCAGCAGCTCGTCCGGGACTAGATACAATGAGCAGTTCTTC
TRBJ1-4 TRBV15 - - CATSRDSGAATNEKLFF TGTGCCACCAGCAGAGATAGTGGGGCAGCAACTAATGAAAAACTGTTTTTT
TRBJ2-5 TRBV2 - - CASSEGTQYF TGTGCCAGCAGTGAAGGGACCCAGTACTTC
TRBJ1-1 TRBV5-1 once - CASSPSTGNADTEAFF TGCGCCAGCAGCCCCTCGACAGGCAATGCAGACACTGAAGCTTTCTTT
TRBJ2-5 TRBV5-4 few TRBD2 CASRRLGEGETQYF TGTGCCAGTCGGCGTTTGGGGGAGGGGGAGACCCAGTACTTC
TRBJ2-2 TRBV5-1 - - CASSLVGRDTGELFF TGCGCCAGCAGCTTGGTCGGACGGGACACCGGGGAGCTGTTTTTT
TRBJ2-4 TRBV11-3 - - CASSDEVGLQAKNIQYF TGTGCCAGCAGCGACGAGGTCGGTCTTCAAGCCAAAAACATTCAGTACTTC
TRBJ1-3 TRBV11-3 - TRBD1 CASSIGNRGAGNTIYF TGTGCCAGCAGCATCGGCAACAGGGGAGCTGGAAACACCATATATTTT
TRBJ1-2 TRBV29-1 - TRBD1 CSVAKVDRGRGGYTF TGCAGCGTTGCTAAGGTGGACAGGGGACGGGGTGGCTACACCTTC
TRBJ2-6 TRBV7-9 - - CASSLLLGRLYSGANVLTF TGTGCCAGCAGCTTACTCCTTGGACGCCTTTATTCTGGGGCCAACGTCCTGACTTTC
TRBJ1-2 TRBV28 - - CASSLSDHYGYTF TGTGCCAGCAGTTTATCCGACCACTATGGCTACACCTTC
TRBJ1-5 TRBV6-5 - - CASSAGKSYHQPQHF TGTGCCAGCAGCGCAGGGAAATCGTACCATCAGCCCCAGCATTTT
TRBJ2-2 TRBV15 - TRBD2 CASARGTSWAGELFF TGTGCCAGTGCAAGGGGGACTAGCTGGGCCGGGGAGCTGTTTTTT
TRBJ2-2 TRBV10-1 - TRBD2 CASSDRGLAGPGELFF TGCGCCAGCAGTGATCGGGGACTAGCGGGGCCCGGGGAGCTGTTTTTT